This TCR beta chain was retrieved from a study of T cells after yellow fever vaccination. Study at large: With SMART-Seq v4 Ultra Low Input, the fractions containing low cell numbers were prepared.

This clonotype occurred a few times. The antigen remains undetermined. The CDR3 length is 14 residues. Trimming cost V 3 bases and J 8 bases, with 16 bases left between them. Study outcomes and limitations: Only a small proportion of the clonotypes turned up in both the CD4 and the CD8 compartments, likely arising from convergent recombination.

Synthesis of TCR cDNA relied on 5'RACE template switching, which attached a universal primer site and UMIs. TCRdb reanalysed the 5' RACE reads using MiXCR and keeps one entry per CDR3 protein. The sample carries a few hundred thousand distinct CDR3 sequences, 6% to 8% recorded once. The chain couples TRBV12-3 or TRBV12-4 to TRBJ1-2; D is possibly TRBD1 (6 bases). The receptor's source is a man between 25 and 39 years old who received the YFV17D yellow fever vaccine. Sequenced here: PBMCs, sampled 5 days after the yellow fever booster vaccination. The CDR3 DNA reads as TGTGCCAGCAGTTTCGGTCAGGGGTCGGGAGGCTACACCTTC. This sequence encodes CASSFGQGSGGYTF.